Shown below are 5 T cell receptor beta chains from a single sample sequenced in a study of blood T cells in healthy people across ages. For the second PCR, which ran for about 7 to 11 cycles, a sample-barcoded 5' primer and a J-beta primer mix were used. TCRdb re-called the 5' RACE reads with MiXCR, one entry per CDR3 protein. The data show 600,000 to 850,000 distinct CDR3 sequences, roughly two fifths seen once. The sequenced sample was blood. The receptor source for this set is a woman aged 60-75 years in good health.

The V and J genes are TRBV21-1 and TRBJ2-5; the D call of TRBD2 is as the table states it, not checked on the DNA. The closer fit of TRBJ2-7 to the DNA end suggests the J call may be wrong. TRBV21-1 is described as a pseudogene. CDR3 length equals 18 residues. The CDR3 loop reads CTSSKFLAGGRKGNEQYF. CDR3 DNA sequence: TGTACCAGCAGCAAATTTTTAGCGGGAGGGCGAAAGGGGAACGAGCAGTACTTC.

The genes are TRBV20-1 and TRBJ1-2, with D maybe TRBD1 (5 bases). From germline, CDR1 is DFQATT and CDR2 SNEGSKA (reference sequence). The V and J ends lost 6 bases and 0 bases respectively, with 14 bases between them. The CDR3 spans 14 residues. The CDR3 spells CSALIGAANYGYTF. The DNA for the CDR3 is TGCAGTGCCCTGATCGGGGCCGCTAACTATGGCTACACCTTC.

This clonotype was found a few times. This chain links TRBV25-1 with TRBJ1-4; D call uncertain. This CDR3 spans 15 amino acids. Per germline, CDR1 MGHDK and CDR2 SYGVNS. Trimming removed 7 bases at V and 0 bases at J, with 12 bases between. CDR3 region: CASNGDKATNEKLFF. The DNA for the CDR3 is TGTGCCAGCAACGGTGACAAGGCAACTAATGAAAAACTGTTTTTT. The full variable domain, rest sourced from reference TRBV25-1 and TRBJ1-4, is EADIYQTPRYLVIGTGKKITLECSQTMGHDKMYWYQQDPGMELHLIHYSYGVNSTEKGDLSSESTVSRIRTEHFPLTLESARPSHTSQYLCASNGDKATNEKLFFGSGTQLSVL.

The chain joins TRBV10-3 to TRBJ2-3; 11 positions agree with TRBD2. Losses at the gene ends were 3 bases for V and 6 bases for J; bases not matched to a gene: 11. Germline V gene lookup returns CDR1 ENHRY and CDR2 SYGVKD. This CDR3 region has 17 residues. The CDR3 DNA is TGTGCCATCAGTGAAGGGGGACTAGCGGACAAGAGGGATACGCAGTATTTT. It encodes CAISEGGLADKRDTQYF.

This clonotype was seen a few times. V and J are TRBV14 and TRBJ1-1, with no clear D. The CDR3 spans 13 residues. The V end was cut by 0 bases, the J end by 7 bases, with 9 bases between. Germline V gene sequence: CDR1 SGHDN, CDR2 FVKESK. The CDR3 DNA is TGTGCCAGCAGCCAAGATCCGGTGGGTGAAGCTTTCTTT. It encodes CASSQDPVGEAFF. The variable domain in full, completed from reference TRBV14 and TRBJ1-1, reads EAGVTQFPSHSVIEKGQTVTLRCDPISGHDNLYWYRRVMGKEIKFLLHFVKESKQDESGMPNNRFLAERTGGTYSTLKVQPAELEDSGVYFCASSQDPVGEAFFGQGTRLTVV.